A selection of T cell receptor beta chains follows, all from one sample in a study of shared clonotypes between healthy human individuals. Measured with immunoSEQ multiplex PCR; TCRdb has only the in-frame clones, and not every one. The repertoire holds 2 million to 3 million clones, approximately 90% seen once, with around 0.14% in the top ten. Sequenced material: naive CD4+ T cells sorted from blood. The receptor source for this set is a man aged 18-30 years in good health. Each CDR3 is given with its conserved first and last residue. The D gene is left open where the match is weak. A clone size is listed for some rows: how often the clone was seen (once, few, many), or a class if it is expanded.

v_gene: TRBV11-2
d_gene: TRBD1
j_gene: TRBJ2-7
abundance: once
CDR3nt: TGTGCCAGCAGCCAGGGACAGGTGGGCGAGCAGTACTTC
CDR3aa: CASSQGQVGEQYF

v_gene: TRBV4-1
d_gene: -
j_gene: TRBJ1-6
abundance: -
CDR3nt: TGCGCCAGCAGCCAAGGTAACAGGGAGAGGGCCTATAATTCACCCCTCCACTTT
CDR3aa: CASSQGNRERAYNSPLHF

v_gene: TRBV12-5
d_gene: TRBD1
j_gene: TRBJ1-1
abundance: -
CDR3nt: TGTGCTAGTGTTCTATTAACAGGGGTGAACACTGAAGCTTTCTTT
CDR3aa: CASVLLTGVNTEAFF

v_gene: TRBV18
d_gene: -
j_gene: TRBJ2-3
abundance: -
CDR3nt: TGTGCCAGCTCACCTTCCCGGGACGAAAGGGCAGATACGCAGTATTTT
CDR3aa: CASSPSRDERADTQYF

v_gene: TRBV5-4
d_gene: -
j_gene: TRBJ2-2
abundance: -
CDR3nt: TGTGCCAGCAGCTTGGCCGGATTTGGGGGGGCCTCAAACACCGGGGAGCTGTTTTTT
CDR3aa: CASSLAGFGGASNTGELFF

v_gene: TRBV7-9
d_gene: -
j_gene: TRBJ1-4
abundance: few
CDR3nt: TGTGCCAGCAGCGCAACAGGCGGAGAAAAACTGTTTTTT
CDR3aa: CASSATGGEKLFF

v_gene: TRBV5-6
d_gene: -
j_gene: TRBJ2-7
abundance: -
CDR3nt: TGTGCCAGCAGCTTAAGAGAGCTCGCCGAGCAGTACTTC
CDR3aa: CASSLRELAEQYF

v_gene: TRBV5-1
d_gene: -
j_gene: TRBJ2-5
abundance: -
CDR3nt: TGCGCCAGCAGCTTTTTAGGTGGGGGAGGAGAGACCCAGTACTTC
CDR3aa: CASSFLGGGGETQYF

v_gene: TRBV4-1
d_gene: TRBD1
j_gene: TRBJ1-1
abundance: -
CDR3nt: TGCGCCAGCAGCGTGGGGCCCGACAGGGGGAACACTGAAGCTTTCTTT
CDR3aa: CASSVGPDRGNTEAFF

v_gene: TRBV9
d_gene: TRBD2
j_gene: TRBJ2-7
abundance: -
CDR3nt: TGTGCCAGCAGCGCGACTAGCGGTGACTCCTACGAGCAGTACTTC
CDR3aa: CASSATSGDSYEQYF

v_gene: TRBV5-1
d_gene: -
j_gene: TRBJ2-1
abundance: -
CDR3nt: TGCGCCAGCAGCTCGCGCCCAGACAATGAGCAGTTCTTC
CDR3aa: CASSSRPDNEQFF

v_gene: TRBV5-3
d_gene: -
j_gene: TRBJ1-1
abundance: -
CDR3nt: TGTGCCAGAAGCCTGGTGAGTTGGGGCACTGAAGCTTTCTTT
CDR3aa: CARSLVSWGTEAFF

v_gene: TRBV18
d_gene: -
j_gene: TRBJ2-7
abundance: -
CDR3nt: TGTGCCAGCTCACCAGGGATACAGGGTAGCGAGCAGTACTTC
CDR3aa: CASSPGIQGSEQYF

v_gene: TRBV5-6
d_gene: -
j_gene: TRBJ2-5
abundance: -
CDR3nt: TGTGCCAGCAGGACGGGGGCCGTGGAGACCCAGTACTTC
CDR3aa: CASRTGAVETQYF

v_gene: TRBV6-5
d_gene: -
j_gene: TRBJ1-5
abundance: -
CDR3nt: TGTGCCAGCAGTTACAGGGAGGGTGGTCAGCCCCAGCATTTT
CDR3aa: CASSYREGGQPQHF

v_gene: TRBV7-9
d_gene: TRBD2
j_gene: TRBJ2-1
abundance: -
CDR3nt: TGTGCCAGCAGCTTGATCCCTAGCGGGAGGGCAACCTACAATGAGCAGTTCTTC
CDR3aa: CASSLIPSGRATYNEQFF

v_gene: TRBV11-2
d_gene: -
j_gene: TRBJ1-2
abundance: -
CDR3nt: TGTGCCAGCAGCTCTCTCCAGGGTCCCAACTATGGCTACACCTTC
CDR3aa: CASSSLQGPNYGYTF

v_gene: TRBV2
d_gene: TRBD2
j_gene: TRBJ2-7
abundance: -
CDR3nt: TGTGCCAGCAGTCGAGGACTAGCGGGAGAGCTCTACGAGCAGTACTTC
CDR3aa: CASSRGLAGELYEQYF

v_gene: TRBV10-3
d_gene: TRBD1
j_gene: TRBJ2-2
abundance: -
CDR3nt: TGTGCCATCACCGGGACAGGAGGCACCGGGGAGCTGTTTTTT
CDR3aa: CAITGTGGTGELFF

v_gene: TRBV30
d_gene: -
j_gene: TRBJ2-3
abundance: -
CDR3nt: TGTGCCTGGAGGGGGCGGACTAGCACAGATACGCAGTATTTT
CDR3aa: CAWRGRTSTDTQYF

v_gene: TRBV29-1
d_gene: -
j_gene: TRBJ2-1
abundance: -
CDR3nt: TGCAGCGTGGGAATTGCCCTATACAATGAGCAGTTCTTC
CDR3aa: CSVGIALYNEQFF

v_gene: TRBV9
d_gene: -
j_gene: TRBJ2-7
abundance: -
CDR3nt: TGTGCCAGCAGCGGAGGACGCGAGCAGTACTTC
CDR3aa: CASSGGREQYF

v_gene: TRBV10-3
d_gene: TRBD1
j_gene: TRBJ2-3
abundance: -
CDR3nt: TGTGCCATCACCGCCACAGGGGCCAGCACAGATACGCAGTATTTT
CDR3aa: CAITATGASTDTQYF

v_gene: TRBV10-1
d_gene: -
j_gene: TRBJ1-5
abundance: -
CDR3nt: TGCGCCAGCAGTGAAAATAGCAATCAGCCCCAGCATTTT
CDR3aa: CASSENSNQPQHF

v_gene: TRBV9
d_gene: -
j_gene: TRBJ2-1
abundance: -
CDR3nt: TGTGCCAGCAGCGTAGATACGTACGGCTCCTACAATGAGCAGTTCTTC
CDR3aa: CASSVDTYGSYNEQFF

v_gene: TRBV30
d_gene: -
j_gene: TRBJ1-6
abundance: -
CDR3nt: TGTGCCTGGGGCAGGGACTATAATTCACCCCTCCACTTT
CDR3aa: CAWGRDYNSPLHF

v_gene: TRBV19
d_gene: -
j_gene: TRBJ1-1
abundance: -
CDR3nt: TGTGCCAGTAGTATCTCCCGGGGGAACACTGAAGCTTTCTTT
CDR3aa: CASSISRGNTEAFF

v_gene: TRBV29-1
d_gene: -
j_gene: TRBJ1-3
abundance: -
CDR3nt: TGCAGCGTTGTGGAGGGAAAACCTGGAAACACCATATATTTT
CDR3aa: CSVVEGKPGNTIYF

v_gene: TRBV11-2
d_gene: TRBD1
j_gene: TRBJ2-5
abundance: -
CDR3nt: TGTGCCAGCAGAAAGACAGGGCTCCAAGAGACCCAGTACTTC
CDR3aa: CASRKTGLQETQYF

v_gene: TRBV6-6
d_gene: -
j_gene: TRBJ2-7
abundance: -
CDR3nt: TGTGCCAGCAGTTACTCTGGACGGTACGAGCAGTACTTC
CDR3aa: CASSYSGRYEQYF

v_gene: TRBV28
d_gene: TRBD2
j_gene: TRBJ2-7
abundance: -
CDR3nt: TGTGCCAGCAGGCGTCCCGGGACTAGCGGGGGGCCCTACGAGCAGTACTTC
CDR3aa: CASRRPGTSGGPYEQYF

v_gene: TRBV7-8
d_gene: -
j_gene: TRBJ2-7
abundance: -
CDR3nt: TGTGCCAGCAGCTTAGAGTGGCGCCCCAACAAAGGGGCTCACGAGCAGTACTTC
CDR3aa: CASSLEWRPNKGAHEQYF